This T cell receptor (beta chain) was captured by sequencing in a study of blood T cells in healthy people across ages. Of note for this clonotype: The antigen is undetermined.

CDR3 length: 13 residues. Germline V lookup: CDR1 SNHLY, CDR2 FYNNEI. With 5 bases removed from V and 11 bases from J, the gap between germline ends came to 18 bases. Together with a sample-barcoded 5' primer, a J-beta primer mix was included in a second PCR lasting about 7 to 12 cycles. Each of the cDNA molecules was tagged by a template-switch adaptor with 12 random nucleotides. TCRdb reprocessed the 5' RACE reads with MiXCR, giving one entry per CDR3 protein. The sample lists fewer than 1,200,000 distinct CDR3 sequences, about 25% seen once, with about 0.8% in the top ten. Study results and limitations: The study regarded diversity estimates from one million T cells as underestimates.

The data were also submitted as part of a second study, on T cells of mothers and their children. From that paper: Slightly higher overlap, not significant, was seen in related mother-child pairs than in unrelated pairs.

The clonotype comes from a girl aged 2-9 years in good health. The sample comprised blood. This chain links TRBV2 with TRBJ2-5, with a weak D call TRBD2 (5 bases). This chain's CDR3 is CASSRGRVGEQYF. For the CDR3, the DNA is TGTGCCAGCAGTCGGGGTAGGGTGGGAGAGCAGTACTTC.